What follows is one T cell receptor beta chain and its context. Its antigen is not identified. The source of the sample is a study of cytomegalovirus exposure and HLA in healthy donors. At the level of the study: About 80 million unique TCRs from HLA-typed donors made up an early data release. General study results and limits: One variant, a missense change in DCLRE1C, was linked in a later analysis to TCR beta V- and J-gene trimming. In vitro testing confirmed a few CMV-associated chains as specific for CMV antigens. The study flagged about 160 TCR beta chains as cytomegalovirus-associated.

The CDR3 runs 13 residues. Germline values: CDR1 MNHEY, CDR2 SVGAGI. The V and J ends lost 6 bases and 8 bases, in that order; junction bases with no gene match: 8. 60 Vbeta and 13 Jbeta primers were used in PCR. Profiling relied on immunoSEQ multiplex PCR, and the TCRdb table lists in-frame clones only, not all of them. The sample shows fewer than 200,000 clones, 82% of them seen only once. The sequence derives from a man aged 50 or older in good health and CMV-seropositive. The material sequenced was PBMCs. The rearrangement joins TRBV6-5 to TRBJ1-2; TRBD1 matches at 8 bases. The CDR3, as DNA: TGTGCCAGCAGCCCGGACAGGGCGGGAGGCTACACCTTC. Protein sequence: CASSPDRAGGYTF.